The entry that follows covers one T cell receptor beta chain sequence. Its target is unknown. Researchers reported sorting every CD8+ T cell subset in triplicate, 300,000 cells per sort. Those CD8+ T cells considered naive were CD45RO-CCR7+CD27+CD95-. 5' RACE with UMI labels generated the TRB cDNA libraries. TCRdb re-called the 5' RACE reads and catalogs CDR3 proteins one per entry, DNA excluded. In all, the sample yields about 130,000 distinct CDR3 sequences. The data derive from a study of CXCR3-negative and CXCR3-positive naive CD8 T cells. The study, taken as a whole, reports: Memory cells differed in TRBV-TRBJ usage, but naive CXCR3-negative and CXCR3-positive cells had similar usage.

This CDR3 contains 14 residues. The germline CDR1 and CDR2 sequences are SEHNR and FQNEAQ (reference sequence). The specimen sequenced was naive CXCR3- CD8+ T cells from blood. Subset reported: CD45RO-CCR7+CD27+CD95- naive CD8+ T cells lacking CXCR3 (TNR3-). The TCR sequence derives from a human donor in good health. Some clones in this sample may be carry-over from other donors' samples. V usage is TRBV7-9 and J usage is TRBJ1-2; TCRdb proposes TRBD1, but this gene call is untestable without DNA. The CDR3 region is CASSAQGRKGGYTF.